Below, one T cell receptor (beta chain) is given with its context. This clonotype was seen repeatedly, ten times or more. The antigen this receptor binds is unknown. No qualities accompany the bases; no much larger clone lies one base away. Libraries were prepared through RACE. TCRdb records NextSeq 500 as the sequencer. During library preparation, unique molecular identifiers were attached to individual cDNA molecules so that TCRs could be counted quantitatively and reproducibly. From each blood RNA sample, both TCR alpha and TCR beta chains were sequenced. The study's own analysis went as follows. Samples had a median of roughly 91,000 TCRs, with a range from about 23,224 to 750,000. V, J and CDR3 annotation of the TCR reads was performed with the Decombinator software suite. Every sample was subsampled to the same number of TCRs (28,000) for the PS versus PT1 abundance plots. Expanded TCRs were defined as absent before sensitization and observed at least eight times at the 2-week time point. TCRdb redid the processing of the public reads, applying fastp at Q25 and MiXCR, and retained in-frame beta chains. Rows matching on CDR3 protein sequence are summarized as one entry with the most common DNA and genes. The V and J calls come from TCRdb's annotation, not from the publication. The sample includes tens of thousands of distinct CDR3 sequences, with roughly a tenth observed a single time. The ten biggest clones cover about 2.3% of the sample.

These data originate in a study of human T cells and chemical hapten exposure (dated by TCRdb to 2020 to 2023). A note on the overall study: For sensitization, 2% DPC in acetone was applied to a 2 cm by 2 cm area of upper inner arm skin. Weekly therapeutic DPC doses were additionally applied to the scalp of patients throughout the roughly 23-week study period. Patch tests used Finn chambers with 0.01% DPC on the upper back, scored after 6 days by International Contact Dermatitis Research Group standards. Most of the patients in the cohort were female, and the cohort covered alopecia areata with under or over 50% scalp involvement, alopecia totalis and alopecia universalis. The libraries were sequenced as a pool, and the TCR yield per sample differed mostly because of small variations in library volumes within the pool. In alopecia patients, the study followed how the peripheral blood TCR repertoire changed in vivo over primary and secondary sensitization to diphenylcyclopropenone (DPC), a hapten. Patient blood was sampled pre-sensitization (week 0) and at 2, 6 and about 24 weeks after DPC sensitization. For TCR sequencing, blood came from 25 to 35 alopecia patients at anywhere from one to four time points (pre-sensitization, 2, 6 and 24 weeks). Summary of the overall study and its limitations: No change with DPC sensitization was found in the number of TCRs above 1 in 1000 frequency, and no evidence of global repertoire structure alterations was found. Because every patient had alopecia, a presumed autoimmune disease, the patients' immune response might differ from that of healthy individuals. After repeated subsampling, the strength of the expansion versus patch-test correlation and the threshold at which it became significant changed. Compared with pre-sensitization or healthy control sets, expanded TCRs formed significantly more large CDR3 similarity clusters, which is consistent with antigen-driven responses. Patch test score correlated positively with the number of PT1 expanded TCRs, reaching significance at thresholds 8, 16 and 32 but not at 4.

What this sample's time point label stands for: patch test 2, 6 weeks after DPC sensitization. The sample's treatment or condition label, in plain terms: therapeutic diphenylcyclopropenone sensitization with weekly scalp DPC. At each patch-test visit, blood was drawn before the patch test was applied. Patients were eligible if aged 18 to 70, diagnosed with alopecia and judged suitable for DPC therapy, and pregnant patients were excluded. Total RNA was extracted from unfractionated whole blood that had been collected in Tempus Blood RNA tubes. The sequenced sample was whole blood, obtained in connection with sensitization to the hapten diphenylcyclopropenone (DPC). This sequence was found in a woman aged 25 to 45 with alopecia areata. Some clones in this sample may be carry-over from other donors' samples.

The CDR3 has the sequence CASSPPGLGFGYGYTF. The sequence in DNA is TGTGCCAGCTCACCACCAGGGTTGGGATTTGGGTATGGCTACACCTTC. The chain links TRBV18 with TRBJ1-2; the D gene cannot be resolved reliably. Counted from cysteine to phenylalanine, this CDR3 has 16 amino acids. The entry retains the CDR3 DNA only, 48 bases that are in frame from base 1. CDR1 and CDR2, per the germline V gene, are KGHSH and LQKENI. V is reduced by 0 bases and J by 5 bases, leaving a spacing of 16 bases between them.